The 32 T cell receptor beta chains below all came from one sample that was sequenced in a study of spatial heterogeneity in lung cancer. Regarding time point: blood at routine non-recurrence follow-up after resection. The study sequenced unsorted whole RNA from tumor, nontumor lung or frozen PBMC. TCRdb re-analysed the 5' RACE reads in MiXCR, keeping a single row per CDR3 protein. The repertoire consists of about 120,000 distinct CDR3 sequences, with approximately 12% occurring once and the leading ten covering approximately 16%. Sequencing used PBMCs, obtained at follow-up. The receptors were sampled from a male donor with early-stage non-small cell lung cancer.

This clonotype occurred a few times. The V call is TRBV3-1, the J call TRBJ2-7; 10 nucleotides line up with TRBD2. CDR3 size: 14 residues. Germline trimming cut 4 bases from V and 3 bases from J; bases unmatched to any gene: 3. CDR1 and CDR2 (germline): LGHDT, YNNKEL (reference sequence). CDR3 coding DNA: TGTGCCAGCAGCCTACTAGCGGGGCACTACGAGCAGTACTTC. This encodes CASSLLAGHYEQYF.

The V gene is TRBV20-1, the J gene TRBJ2-7, with TRBD2 matching 8 bases. The CDR3 runs to 13 residues. V was pared by 2 bases and J by 4 bases, with 4 bases of the junction left unmatched. Germline CDR1 reads DFQATT; CDR2 reads SNEGSKA (reference sequence). The CDR3, as DNA: TGCAGTGCTAGAACTAGCGGAAAATACGAGCAGTACTTC. Residues: CSARTSGKYEQYF.

This clonotype was seen more than once but under ten times. The J gene is TRBJ1-1, the V gene TRBV18; D is undetermined. Germline lookup yields CDR1 KGHSH and CDR2 LQKENI. This CDR3 is built from 16 residues. V lost 1 base, J lost 0 bases, and 12 bases lay in between. The CDR3 is CASSPRAGSMNTEAFF. The CDR3 coding sequence is TGTGCCAGCTCACCACGCGCAGGAAGCATGAACACTGAAGCTTTCTTT.

A note on this clonotype: No conserved phenylalanine or tryptophan ends this CDR3, so it is likely a read error. This chain joins TRBV20-1 and TRBJ2-3; unclear D gene. With 6 bases removed from V and 3 bases from J, the gap between germline ends came to 16 bases. CDR3 length: 14 residues. CDR1 is DFQATT, CDR2 SNEGSKA, per germline (reference sequence). CDR3 DNA: TGCAGTGCCATTCGGGCCTTTCTTACAGATACGCAGTATTTA. Translating it yields CSAIRAFLTDTQYL.

The chain links TRBV24-1 to TRBJ1-2; perhaps TRBD1 as D (5 bases). There are 13 residues in the CDR3. V was shortened by 10 bases and J by 4 bases, with 15 bases between the two germline ends. The germline gives CDR1 KGHDR, CDR2 SFDVKD. Written as DNA, the CDR3 is TGTGCCACTTCACAGGCTGGGGGCTATGGCTACACCTTC. It specifies CATSQAGGYGYTF.

The chain uses TRBV24-1 and TRBJ1-1; D not certain. The germline V and J ends were trimmed by 1 base and 2 bases, with 13 bases remaining between them. This CDR3 is built from 16 residues. Looked up from germline, CDR1 is KGHDR and CDR2 is SFDVKD. The CDR3: CATSDFVPADNTEAFF. The CDR3 coding sequence is TGTGCCACCAGTGATTTCGTCCCGGCCGATAACACTGAAGCTTTCTTT.

This clonotype was seen ten or more times. The chain employs TRBV28 and TRBJ1-6; D is undetermined. The CDR3 totals 14 residues. In germline, CDR1 is MDHEN, CDR2 SYDVKM. Between the trimmed V and J ends, which lost 6 bases and 5 bases, there was a span of 11 bases. The CDR3 loop is CASSTGSNNSPLHF. The CDR3 DNA reads as TGTGCCAGCAGCACGGGATCGAATAATTCACCCCTCCACTTT.

The J gene is TRBJ2-7, the V gene TRBV5-1; possibly TRBD1 for D (6 bases). Germline CDR1 and CDR2: SGHRS and YFSETQ. The V and J ends lost 3 bases and 0 bases respectively, with 13 bases between them. There are 15 residues in the CDR3. CDR3 loop: CASSSGQPFSYEQYF. CDR3 sequence (DNA): TGCGCCAGCAGCTCCGGACAGCCCTTCTCCTACGAGCAGTACTTC.

A word on this clonotype: A much larger clone lies a single base off, so this may be a read error. The chain combines TRBV7-3 with TRBJ1-6; TRBD1 is a possible D gene (5 bases). This CDR3 is 15 amino acids long. CDR1 SGHTA and CDR2 FQGTGA come from the germline V gene. The DNA for the CDR3 is TGTGCCAGCAGCTCCGGGACGGCCCAGGGTTCACTCCTCCACTTT. It is translated as CASSSGTAQGSLLHF.

This chain uses TRBV9 with TRBJ1-2; 7 bases are shared with TRBD1. J gave up 4 bases and V 4 bases, and 7 bases lay outside the gene matches. Germline V gene data show CDR1 as SGDLS and CDR2 as YYNGEE. The CDR3 length is 14 residues. CDR3 bases: TGTGCCAGCAGCATCGGACAGGACAGCTATGGCTACACCTTC. Its translation is CASSIGQDSYGYTF.

The chain links TRBV7-3 to TRBJ2-1; D is possibly TRBD1 or TRBD2 (5 bases each). V lost 5 bases to trimming and J lost 1 base, with 9 bases between them. The CDR3 runs to 14 residues. CDR1 is SGHTA and CDR2 is FQGTGA in the germline V gene. This chain's CDR3 is CASSVGPSYNEQFF. CDR3 nucleotide sequence: TGTGCCAGCAGCGTGGGACCGTCCTACAATGAGCAGTTCTTC.

The chain is built from TRBV20-1 and TRBJ2-7; D possibly corresponds to TRBD2 (5 bases). The CDR3 consists of 13 residues. Looked up from germline, CDR1 is DFQATT and CDR2 is SNEGSKA (reference sequence). Trimming took 4 bases from V and 4 from J, leaving 14 bases between them. CDR3 in amino acids: CSATSPPGYEQYF. In DNA, the CDR3 is TGCAGTGCTACTAGCCCCCCAGGTTACGAGCAGTACTTC.

The chain carries TRBV20-1 and TRBJ1-2; TRBD1 aligns across 8 bases. CDR3 length: 13 amino acids. V shed 2 bases and J 8 bases; nucleotides not matched to a gene: 7. Germline V gene lookup returns CDR1 DFQATT and CDR2 SNEGSKA (reference sequence). CDR3 DNA sequence: TGCAGTGCTAGACACGGACAGGGTAGGGGCTACACCTTC. Amino acids: CSARHGQGRGYTF.

This clonotype was detected many times. The chain uses TRBV10-3 and TRBJ2-5, with a weak D call TRBD1 (6 bases). Germline CDR1 is ENHRY and CDR2 is SYGVKD. CDR3 size: 14 residues. V dropped 2 bases and J dropped 5 bases, with 12 bases sitting between them. CDR3 amino acids: CAISEVGARETQYF. The CDR3 DNA is TGTGCCATCAGTGAGGTGGGGGCTCGGGAGACCCAGTACTTC.

Judged by abundance, this clonotype is medium-sized. The chain links TRBV6-5 to TRBJ1-1; D not certain. CDR1 and CDR2 from the germline V gene are MNHEY and SVGAGI. Trimming left V 0 bases short and J 5 bases short, with 13 bases between. The CDR3 consists of 15 residues. The CDR3 is CASSYSVFVETEAFF. CDR3 DNA: TGTGCCAGCAGTTACTCAGTGTTTGTAGAAACTGAAGCTTTCTTT.

V is TRBV6-5 and J is TRBJ2-7; the D gene could be TRBD1 or TRBD2 (5 bases each). The CDR3 totals 15 residues. CDR1 and CDR2 (germline): MNHEY, SVGAGI. V lost 2 bases to trimming and J lost 1 base, with 12 bases between them. CDR3 loop: CASSYGRGGSYEQYF. CDR3 nucleotide sequence: TGTGCCAGCAGTTACGGTCGGGGCGGATCCTACGAGCAGTACTTC.

This clonotype was seen many times. This chain connects TRBV29-1 to TRBJ2-3; a weak D match, TRBD1 (6 bases). V lost 4 bases to trimming and J lost 2 bases, with 16 bases between them. CDR1 and CDR2 from the germline V gene are SQVTM and ANQGSEA. This CDR3 has 15 amino acids. CDR3 coding DNA: TGCAGCGTTGCAGTGGGGGCAGCCTCCACAGATACGCAGTATTTT. Its translation: CSVAVGAASTDTQYF.

The J gene is TRBJ2-3, the V gene TRBV19; TRBD2 aligns across 7 bases. CDR3 size: 18 residues. The V and J ends lost 6 bases and 2 bases, in that order; junction bases with no gene match: 17. Germline values: CDR1 LNHDA, CDR2 SQIVND (reference sequence). The CDR3 DNA sequence: TGTGCCAGTAGCAGAACTATTATCAGGACTAGAAACACAGATACGCAGTATTTT. Translation gives CASSRTIIRTRNTDTQYF.

Ten or more counts support this clonotype. This chain uses TRBV7-9 with TRBJ2-2; 9 nucleotides agree with TRBD2. V was clipped by 5 bases and J by 7 bases; unmatched bases: 11. Germline CDR1 and CDR2: SEHNR and FQNEAQ (reference sequence). The CDR3 is 16 residues long. CDR3: CASSHPAGLAVGELFF. CDR3 in DNA: TGTGCCAGCAGCCACCCTGCGGGACTAGCAGTCGGGGAGCTGTTTTTT.

This clonotype has at least ten counts. V is TRBV4-3 and J is TRBJ1-6; 7 bases agree with TRBD1. The trim removed 4 bases at V and 4 bases at J, leaving 7 bases unmatched. The CDR3 totals 16 residues. Germline values: CDR1 LGHNA, CDR2 YSLEER. The CDR3 DNA is TGCGCCAGCAGCCGAGCTCCACAGGGGTATAATTCACCCCTCCACTTT. This translates into CASSRAPQGYNSPLHF.

This clonotype has just a few counts. The chain has TRBV4-1 and TRBJ2-1; D gene uncertain. CDR1 is MGHRA and CDR2 is YSYEKL in the germline V gene. The CDR3 extends over 16 amino acids. Trimming removed 0 bases from V and 4 bases from J, with 13 bases in between. In DNA, the CDR3 is TGCGCCAGCAGCCAAGATAGGACCTCCCCATACAATGAGCAGTTCTTC. It codes for CASSQDRTSPYNEQFF.

This clonotype was observed a few times. The J gene is TRBJ1-1, the V gene TRBV4-3; 7 bases agree with TRBD1. This CDR3 has 16 residues. Germline trimming cut 0 bases from V and 2 bases from J; bases unmatched to any gene: 6. Per germline, CDR1 LGHNA and CDR2 YSLEER. CDR3 DNA: TGCGCCAGCAGCCAAGAAGGGGGCCAGTCAAACACTGAAGCTTTCTTT. This gives the protein CASSQEGGQSNTEAFF.

This clonotype was seen ten or more times. The rearrangement joins TRBV5-1 to TRBJ2-5, with D perhaps matching TRBD1 (6 bases). Germline assignment: CDR1 SGHRS and CDR2 YFSETQ. The CDR3 totals 14 residues. V gave up 4 bases and J gave up 2 bases, with 12 bases separating them. The CDR3 DNA sequence: TGCGCCAGCAGCCCCCGGACAGTACAAGAGACCCAGTACTTC. Its translation: CASSPRTVQETQYF.

V usage is TRBV30 and J usage is TRBJ2-7, with TRBD1 matching 7 bases. With 7 bases clipped from V and 3 bases from J, the junction kept 15 bases outside the gene matches. The germline CDR1 and CDR2 sequences are GTSNPN and SVGIG (reference sequence). The CDR3 length is 15 residues. The CDR3 spells CASTGPNLGNYEQYF. CDR3 nucleotide sequence: TGTGCCTCGACAGGGCCAAACCTGGGGAACTACGAGCAGTACTTC.

This rearrangement joins TRBV20-1 to TRBJ2-2, with TRBD1 identical over 9 bases. The germline CDR1 and CDR2 sequences are DFQATT and SNEGSKA (reference sequence). After removal of 0 bases from V and 4 bases from J, the junction contained 3 bases not matched to a gene. The CDR3 extends over 15 amino acids. The CDR3 DNA sequence: TGCAGTGCTAGAGATACAGGGGGCGGCACCGGGGAGCTGTTTTTT. Translation gives CSARDTGGGTGELFF.

The chain links TRBV12-3 or TRBV12-4 to TRBJ2-7, with D tentatively TRBD1 (5 bases). Trimming removed 2 bases from V and 4 bases from J, with 9 bases in between. The CDR3 consists of 13 residues. CDR3 DNA sequence: TGTGCCAGCAGTTTAAAAGGGGCATACGAGCAGTACTTC. This encodes CASSLKGAYEQYF.

This clonotype was observed a few times. This chain uses TRBV5-5 with TRBJ1-1, with D possibly being TRBD1 (6 bases). This CDR3 contains 12 residues. V lost 6 bases, J lost 12 bases, and 18 bases lay in between. The germline V gene encodes CDR1 SGHKS and CDR2 YYEKEE (reference sequence). The DNA for the CDR3 is TGTGCCAGCACCTTATCCGGGACATATCCTTTCTTT. Amino acid sequence: CASTLSGTYPFF.

This clonotype was picked up many times. V and J are TRBV5-1 and TRBJ1-6; maybe TRBD1 (6 bases). V dropped 1 base and J dropped 9 bases, with 11 bases sitting between them. The CDR3 loop spans 14 amino acids. CDR1 is SGHRS, CDR2 YFSETQ, per germline. The DNA for the CDR3 is TGCGCCAGCAGCTTGTACAGGGAAGGTTCACCCCTCCACTTT. It yields the protein CASSLYREGSPLHF.

This clonotype was detected a few times. The genes are TRBV28 and TRBJ2-4; 7 nucleotides agree with TRBD1. Germline-derived CDR1 and CDR2 are MDHEN and SYDVKM. This CDR3 spans 14 amino acids. V trimming: 5 bases; J trimming: 7 bases; junction bases outside the gene matches: 8. The CDR3 loop reads CASSPWTGGNIQYF. CDR3 sequence (DNA): TGTGCCAGCAGTCCATGGACAGGCGGGAACATTCAGTACTTC.

This clonotype was seen a handful of times. The chain combines TRBV11-2 with TRBJ1-3, with D hard to call. The CDR3 runs 17 residues. CDR1 is SGHAT, CDR2 FQNNGV, per germline. The V gene lost 2 bases and the J gene lost 0 bases, with 14 bases spanning the gap. CDR3 DNA: TGTGCCAGCAGCTTACGACGGACGTTGGGCTCTGGAAACACCATATATTTT. This codes for CASSLRRTLGSGNTIYF.

This chain joins TRBV11-3 and TRBJ1-2; D gene ambiguous. Germline CDR1 reads SGHNT; CDR2 reads YENEEA. The CDR3 sequence is 13 residues long. The V and J ends lost 1 base and 3 bases respectively, with 6 bases between them. CDR3 in DNA: TGTGCCAGCAGCTTAGGAGAGTACTATGGCTACACCTTC. Its translation is CASSLGEYYGYTF.

This clonotype was observed a few times. This chain joins TRBV5-1 and TRBJ2-2; 8 bases align to TRBD1. This CDR3 region has 14 residues. Looked up from germline, CDR1 is SGHRS and CDR2 is YFSETQ. V lost 5 bases to trimming and J lost 5 bases; unmatched junction nucleotides: 5. In nucleotides, the CDR3 is TGCGCCAGCAGTTTGACAGGGGAGACCGGGGAGCTGTTTTTT. Its protein is CASSLTGETGELFF. Supplemented by reference TRBV5-1 and TRBJ2-2, the full variable domain reads KAGVTQTPRYLIKTRGQQVTLSCSPISGHRSVSWYQQTPGQGLQFLFEYFSETQRNKGNFPGRFSGRQFSNSRSEMNVSTLELGDSALYLCASSLTGETGELFFGEGSRLTVL.